This T cell receptor (beta chain) appears in the sequencing data of a study of shared clonotypes between healthy human individuals. Study-wide context: Used for every donor were three CD4 naive, three CD4 memory, two CD8 naive and one CD8 memory plate. Whole-study results and caveats: What naive subsets generally showed was a larger estimated richness than memory subsets showed.

The protocol was immunoSEQ multiplex PCR, while the TCRdb copy is restricted to in-frame clones and leaves out a portion. The top ten hold over 0.3% of the sample, which has under 1,900,000 clones, about 98.5% seen once. CDR3 length equals 13 residues. Trimming took off 3 bases at V and 9 bases at J, with 15 bases between the two ends. Per the germline V gene, CDR1 is GTSNPN and CDR2 is SVGIG (reference sequence). This clone was picked up one time. The antigen is undetermined. Material: naive CD4+ T cells sorted from blood. The sample's subset: CD45RA+ positively selected. This chain connects TRBV30 to TRBJ2-1; D perhaps matches TRBD2 (5 bases). The clonotype comes from a man between 25 and 39 years old in good health. CDR3 sequence (DNA): TGTGCCTGGAGCCAGCTTCGGGAATTTGAGCAGTTCTTC. Protein: CAWSQLREFEQFF.